This T cell receptor beta chain was retrieved from a study of cytomegalovirus exposure and HLA in healthy donors (TCRdb year 2017). Context from the whole study: The roughly 670 repertoires of the first cohort and the approximately 130 validation repertoires were produced on the same platform, according to a later analysis. Along with the approximately 700-subject first cohort, a separate validation cohort of around 120 different subjects was used. High-throughput TCR immunosequencing, statistical association of individual TCRs with disease status, and machine learning were combined to predict cytomegalovirus infection status. The study aimed to test whether cataloging public T cell receptors could reveal signatures of past pathogen exposure.

Separate from the approximately 670-subject first cohort, the validation cohort of about 120 subjects was the group to which the donors belonged. The CDR3 runs 18 residues from the cysteine to the phenylalanine. The CDR3 DNA has 54 bases and is translated from base 1. From the germline V gene, CDR1 is LGHNA and CDR2 is YNFKEQ. Compared with germline, V lacks 2 bases and J lacks 6 bases; bases without a gene match: 16. A note on this clone: The target of this receptor is not known. Base qualities are missing; no much larger clone stands one base away.

The method behind the library was the immunoSEQ multiplex PCR assay. Processing in the source paper ran as follows. To diagnose cytomegalovirus status from the catalog of TCR beta chain sequences, a statistical classification framework was built. The immuneACCESS repertoire file appears here via TCRdb, limited to in-frame rearrangements. These files lack a portion of the clones; in checked studies, under half of the deficit traces to unresolved V genes, and the cause of the others is not known. V and J calls and clone size are given by that table; D and trimming were obtained from the DNA. Present in this sample are about 260,000 clones, 90% of which were seen just once. Approximately 3% of the sample rests with the top ten. Paper-wide results and their limitations: The classifier was reported to diagnose cytomegalovirus status with high specificity and sensitivity in both the original cohort and the validation cohort. Of the cluster scores, approximately 94% were above 0 in a later analysis, which found that TCRs clustered in the first cohort also tended to co-occur in the 95 to 150 validation repertoires. The validation cohort had no HLA typing available for a later analysis, so co-occurrence within that cohort was assessed over all 130 or so repertoires. In vitro tests confirmed that a few of the cytomegalovirus-associated TCR beta chains recognize cytomegalovirus antigens. A total of 164 TCR beta chains were listed by the study as associated with cytomegalovirus. It was suggested by the authors that the approach could potentially be generalized to other disease states and immunological phenotypes. Most TCR sequences were seen in very few donors, while some public TCRs were found in many individuals.

Sample: PBMCs. This TCR came from a woman between 25 and 40 years old in good health and CMV-seronegative. The chain uses TRBV4-2 and TRBJ2-3; 8 middle bases align to TRBD2. The nucleotide sequence reads as follows: TGTGCCAGCAGCCAAACCCGAGCGGGAGCGGGTTCCTTGGATACGCAGTATTTT. Protein translation: CASSQTRAGAGSLDTQYF.